This T cell receptor (beta chain) was recorded in a study of glioma-infiltrating T cells. Study results and limitations: Gliomas, especially low-grade, showed above-expected tissue-blood divergence; non-neoplastic patients showed below.

The iRepertoire nested amplicon-rescue multiplex PCR amplified TCR alpha and beta CDR3s from RNA. Input was roughly 100-450 ng of tissue mRNA or PBMC total RNA. TCRdb processed the multiplex PCR reads anew with MiXCR; each CDR3 protein has one entry. The table lists approximately 120,000 distinct CDR3 sequences, 20% to 25% of them singletons. This clonotype was counted many times. Its antigen is currently unknown. Material for sequencing was glioma tissue, nonneoplastic brain tissue, or PBMCs (not recorded which). The sequence came from a human donor with low-grade glioma or glioblastoma, undergoing nonglioma brain surgery, or in good health (not recorded which).

The CDR3 is CASSLGRTGRDTQYF. CDR3 coding DNA: TGTGCCAGCAGTTTAGGGAGAACTGGACGGGATACGCAGTATTTT. The rearrangement uses TRBV27 and TRBJ2-3, with D possibly TRBD2 on 5 matching bases. V lost 2 bases and J 6 bases, leaving 15 bases between the germline ends. Per germline, CDR1 MNHEY and CDR2 SMNVEV (reference sequence). CDR3 length equals 15 residues.